The rows below give T cell receptor beta chains drawn from one sample of a study of shared clonotypes between healthy human individuals. Produced via immunoSEQ multiplex PCR; TCRdb's table is partial and in-frame only. The repertoire holds 2 million or so clones, with approximately 95% as singletons. Sequenced: naive CD8+ T cells sorted from blood. The origin of the receptors is a man aged 18 to 35 in good health. CDR3s include the opening cysteine and the closing phenylalanine or tryptophan. A D gene is named only where the DNA matches it firmly. Clone size, where shown, is once, few, many, or a class for clones that have expanded.

J	V	D	length	size	DNA	CDR3
TRBJ2-7	TRBV5-6	-	14	-	TGTGCCAGCAGCCAGGAACTTCTACTCTACGAGCAGTACTTC	CASSQELLLYEQYF
TRBJ1-5	TRBV5-1	TRBD1	18	-	TGCGCCAGCAGCCCGGGCCTACCGGGACAGGGGGCCCAACAGCCCCAGCATTTT	CASSPGLPGQGAQQPQHF
TRBJ2-2	TRBV19	-	16	-	TGTGCCAGTAGTGCCCTCCGGGACACGAACACCGGGGAGCTGTTTTTT	CASSALRDTNTGELFF
TRBJ1-2	TRBV7-9	-	13	-	TGTGCCAGCTCCCCCGGGGGCCTCTATGGCTACACCTTC	CASSPGGLYGYTF
TRBJ2-7	TRBV27	-	14	-	TGTGCCAGCAGTCCATCGGGACCATCCTACGAGCAGTACTTC	CASSPSGPSYEQYF
TRBJ2-1	TRBV27	-	16	-	TGTGCCAGCAGTTTCGTCAGGGGTCGGGTATACAATGAGCAGTTCTTC	CASSFVRGRVYNEQFF
TRBJ2-7	TRBV9	-	14	-	TGTGCCAGCAGCACCGGGCTAGCAGGGTACGAGCAGTACTTC	CASSTGLAGYEQYF
TRBJ1-1	TRBV6-6	-	13	-	TGTGCCAGCAGCGACACCATGAACACTGAAGCTTTCTTT	CASSDTMNTEAFF
TRBJ2-1	TRBV27	TRBD2	14	-	TGTGCCAGCAGCGGACTAGCGGCTAACAATGAGCAGTTCTTC	CASSGLAANNEQFF
TRBJ1-5	TRBV11-2	-	17	once	TGTGCCAGCAGCTTAGATTACCGCGGACAGTACAATCAGCCCCAGCATTTT	CASSLDYRGQYNQPQHF
TRBJ1-1	TRBV19	-	13	-	TGTGCCAGTAGCCTCACCCTGAACACTGAAGCTTTCTTT	CASSLTLNTEAFF
TRBJ2-2	TRBV9	TRBD1	16	once	TGTGCCAGCAGCGAGTGGGACAGGGCGGGGACCGGGGAGCTGTTTTTT	CASSEWDRAGTGELFF
TRBJ2-7	TRBV5-6	-	12	-	TGTGCCAGCAGCCCGGGAAGCTACGAGCAGTACTTC	CASSPGSYEQYF
TRBJ1-2	TRBV11-2	-	18	-	TGTGCCAGCAGCTTAGATCCTTGGGGGGGAGACGAGAGCTATGGCTACACCTTC	CASSLDPWGGDESYGYTF
TRBJ1-4	TRBV15	-	13	-	TGTGCCACCAGCCCCAACAGGGCGGAAAAACTGTTTTTT	CATSPNRAEKLFF
TRBJ2-3	TRBV25-1	TRBD1	17	-	TGTGCCAGCAGTGGCCCGTCTCGACAGGGAAGCACAGATACGCAGTATTTT	CASSGPSRQGSTDTQYF
TRBJ2-2	TRBV27	-	14	-	TGTGCCAGCAGTGTGGGAGGTTGGACCGGGGAGCTGTTTTTT	CASSVGGWTGELFF
TRBJ1-3	TRBV5-1	TRBD1	19	-	TGCGCCAGCAGCTTGGGGCTTACGTACAGGGGGCCAGTTGGAAACACCATATATTTT	CASSLGLTYRGPVGNTIYF
TRBJ2-7	TRBV4-1	-	14	-	TGCGCCAGCAGCCAAGGGGGGACACACTACGAGCAGTACTTC	CASSQGGTHYEQYF
TRBJ2-7	TRBV6-1	-	13	-	TGTGCCAGCAGTGAATTGGGAGCCTACGAGCAGTACTTC	CASSELGAYEQYF
TRBJ2-2	TRBV7-9	TRBD1	15	-	TGTGCCAGCAGCTGGGACAGGGGAGACACCGGGGAGCTGTTTTTT	CASSWDRGDTGELFF
TRBJ2-3	TRBV7-6	-	14	-	TGTGCCAGCAGCCCACATCGGCGCACAGATACGCAGTATTTT	CASSPHRRTDTQYF
TRBJ1-2	TRBV11-2	-	14	once	TGTGCCAGCAGCTCCAAGACGGAAAGCTATGGCTACACCTTC	CASSSKTESYGYTF
TRBJ2-7	TRBV19	-	15	-	TGTGCCAGTAGTCCAACCGGCGGGGACATCTACGAGCAGTACTTC	CASSPTGGDIYEQYF
TRBJ1-1	TRBV19	-	12	-	TGTGCCAGTAGGGCGGGTTACACTGAAGCTTTCTTT	CASRAGYTEAFF
TRBJ1-2	TRBV5-1	-	13	-	TGCGCCAGCAGCTTTCCAGGCGCCCTTGGCTACACCTTC	CASSFPGALGYTF
TRBJ2-2	TRBV27	-	14	once	TGTGCCAGCAGTTTTGGGCTATCCACCGGGGAGCTGTTTTTT	CASSFGLSTGELFF
TRBJ2-7	TRBV2	-	16	once	TGTGCCAGCAGTGAAAGGGGTTCAGGGAGCTCCTACGAGCAGTACTTC	CASSERGSGSSYEQYF
TRBJ2-5	TRBV27	-	14	-	TGTGCCAGCAGTTTGAGGTACCATGGGGAGACCCAGTACTTC	CASSLRYHGETQYF
TRBJ1-1	TRBV4-3	-	15	-	TGCGCCAGCAGCCAAGACCAGACAGGTTACACTGAAGCTTTCTTT	CASSQDQTGYTEAFF
TRBJ2-2	TRBV10-2	-	11	few	TGCGCCAGCAGTGAATCCGGGGAGCTGTTTTTT	CASSESGELFF
TRBJ2-2	TRBV10-3	-	12	-	TGTGCCATCCGGGCGGCCACCGGGGAGCTGTTTTTT	CAIRAATGELFF
TRBJ2-7	TRBV28	-	14	few	TGTGCCAGCAGTTTATCCGGCAGCTCCTACGAGCAGTACTTC	CASSLSGSSYEQYF
TRBJ2-7	TRBV5-1	-	15	-	TGCGCCAGCAGCTCGTGGGGGGAGTGGCCCTACGAGCAGTACTTC	CASSSWGEWPYEQYF
TRBJ2-7	TRBV7-2	TRBD1	16	-	TGTGCCAGCAGTCTTACGGGACAGGAAGATCCCTACGAGCAGTACTTC	CASSLTGQEDPYEQYF
TRBJ1-2	TRBV6-1	-	15	-	TGTGCCAGCAGGGGTGTTTTCGACGGGGGCTATGGCTACACCTTC	CASRGVFDGGYGYTF
TRBJ2-7	TRBV4-1	-	14	-	TGCGCCAGCAGCCCAGACGGTTTGGGGTACGAGCAGTACTTC	CASSPDGLGYEQYF
TRBJ2-5	TRBV2	-	10	-	TGTGCCAGCGAGCTACAGACCCAGTACTTC	CASELQTQYF
TRBJ2-1	TRBV6-5	TRBD2	15	-	TGTGCCAGCAGTTCGACTAGCGGGAGCTACAATGAGCAGTTCTTC	CASSSTSGSYNEQFF
TRBJ2-1	TRBV13	TRBD2	16	-	TGTGCCAGCAGCCCGACCGGACTAGCGGGGTACAATGAGCAGTTCTTC	CASSPTGLAGYNEQFF
TRBJ1-1	TRBV4-1	-	14	-	TGCGCCAGCAGCCAAGATTTGAAGGAGACTGAAGCTTTCTTT	CASSQDLKETEAFF
TRBJ2-1	TRBV5-6	-	11	-	TGTGCCAGCAGCTTCGTGAATGAGCAGTTCTTC	CASSFVNEQFF